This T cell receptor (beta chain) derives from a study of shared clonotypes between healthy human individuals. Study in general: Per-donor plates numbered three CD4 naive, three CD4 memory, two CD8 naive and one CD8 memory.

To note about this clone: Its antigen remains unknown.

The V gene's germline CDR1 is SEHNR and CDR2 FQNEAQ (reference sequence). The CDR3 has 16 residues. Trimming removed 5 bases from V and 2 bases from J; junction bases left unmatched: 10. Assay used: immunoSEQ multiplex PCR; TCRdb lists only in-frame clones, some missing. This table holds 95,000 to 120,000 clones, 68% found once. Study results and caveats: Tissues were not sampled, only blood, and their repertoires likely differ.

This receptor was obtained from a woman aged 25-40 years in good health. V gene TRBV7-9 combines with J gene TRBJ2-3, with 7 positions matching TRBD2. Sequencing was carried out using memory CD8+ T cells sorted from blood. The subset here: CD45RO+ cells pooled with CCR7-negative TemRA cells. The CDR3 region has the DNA TGTGCCAGCAGCCAAGTCGCGGGAGCAATCACAGATACGCAGTATTTT. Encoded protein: CASSQVAGAITDTQYF.